The 12 T cell receptor beta chains reported below all come from one sample, sequenced in a study of OX40 agonist ivuxolimab in advanced cancers. Generated by immunoSEQ multiplex PCR, the TCRdb table keeps only in-frame clones and is missing some. The sample holds 98,000 or so clones, roughly 95% seen once. The source material was CD4+ or CD8+ T cells sorted from blood, sampled in a trial of the OX40 agonist ivuxolimab. These receptors originate from an adult with an advanced solid tumor such as melanoma, head and neck, liver or kidney cancer.

J is TRBJ2-7 and V is TRBV6-4; D is perhaps TRBD1 (6 bases). Germline V lookup: CDR1 MRHNA, CDR2 SNTAGT. Trimming cost V 5 bases and J 6 bases, with 14 bases left between them. CDR3 length: 13 amino acids. The CDR3 region has the DNA TGTGCCAGCAGTTCGGACAGTCGAAGCGAGCAGTACTTC. As protein: CASSSDSRSEQYF.

The chain combines TRBV28 with TRBJ1-3; the D is unclear. The CDR3 covers 16 residues. Trimming left V 5 bases short and J 0 bases short, with 14 bases between. Germline V gives CDR1 MDHEN, CDR2 SYDVKM. This CDR3 reads CASSPAQSTSGNTIYF. In DNA, the CDR3 is TGTGCCAGCAGTCCGGCACAGTCGACCTCTGGAAACACCATATATTTT.

This clone occurred once. J is TRBJ2-7 and V is TRBV14; perhaps D is TRBD1 or TRBD2 (5 bases each). CDR3 length: 15 residues. Trimming took off 0 bases at V and 2 bases at J, with 11 bases between the two ends. Germline loops: CDR1 SGHDN, CDR2 FVKESK. CDR3 region: CASSQEEGDAYEQYF. The CDR3 nucleotides read TGTGCCAGCAGCCAAGAGGAAGGGGACGCCTACGAGCAGTACTTC.

This chain links TRBV10-3 with TRBJ2-5, with TRBD1 identical over 7 bases. The CDR3 sequence is 15 residues long. V was pared by 6 bases and J by 2 bases, with 9 bases of the junction left unmatched. Germline loops: CDR1 ENHRY, CDR2 SYGVKD. The CDR3 bases are TGTGCCATCAGAACCGGGGACAGCAAACAAGAGACCCAGTACTTC. Encoded protein: CAIRTGDSKQETQYF.

The chain recombines TRBV4-3 with TRBJ1-2; D is unclear. Trimming left V 1 base short and J 1 base short, with 7 bases between. Germline CDR1 is LGHNA and CDR2 is YSLEER. The CDR3 loop spans 14 amino acids. CDR3 region: CASSQGRRNYGYTF. As DNA, the CDR3 is TGCGCCAGCAGCCAAGGACGCCGTAACTATGGCTACACCTTC.

Comments on this clone: Mismatch with germline at one junction end may stem from a read error. The same CDR3 is also encoded by other DNA sequences in this sample. V is TRBV7-6 and J is TRBJ2-7; D perhaps matches TRBD2 (5 bases). CDR1 and CDR2 (germline): SGHVS, FNYEAQ. The CDR3 consists of 14 residues. The CDR3 loop is CASGRTESSYEQYF. The DNA of the CDR3 is TGTGCCAGCGGACGGACTGAGAGCTCCTACGAGCAATACTTC.

This chain links TRBV7-9 with TRBJ1-5; 7 nucleotides line up with TRBD1. After removal of 5 bases from V and 4 bases from J, the junction contained 5 bases not matched to a gene. The CDR3 length is 14 residues. The germline V gene encodes CDR1 SEHNR and CDR2 FQNEAQ (reference sequence). The CDR3 coding sequence is TGTGCCAGCAGCACACAACAGGGGAATCAGCCCCAGCATTTT. It is translated as CASSTQQGNQPQHF.

This chain connects TRBV5-4 to TRBJ2-3, with D uncertain. With 0 bases removed from V and 5 bases from J, the gap between germline ends came to 13 bases. CDR1 is SGHNT, CDR2 YYREEE, per germline (reference sequence). CDR3 size: 15 residues. CDR3 sequence: CASSLAASLGDTQYF. In DNA, the CDR3 is TGTGCCAGCAGCTTGGCAGCGTCCCTGGGAGATACGCAGTATTTT.

This chain uses TRBV11-1 with TRBJ2-1; perhaps D is TRBD1 or TRBD2 (6 bases each). V was trimmed by 9 bases and J by 3 bases, leaving 9 bases between them. Germline V CDR1 and CDR2: SGHAT, FQDESV (reference sequence). This CDR3 has 12 residues. CDR3 sequence: CAREGGYNEQFF. The CDR3 DNA reads TGTGCCAGGGAGGGGGGCTACAATGAGCAGTTCTTC.

The rearrangement joins TRBV7-2 to TRBJ2-6; D remains unclear. The germline gives CDR1 SGHTA, CDR2 FQGNSA. V lost 3 bases and J 2 bases, leaving 2 bases between the germline ends. CDR3 length: 13 amino acids. CDR3: CASSFTGANVLTF. In nucleotides, the CDR3 is TGTGCCAGCAGCTTTACTGGGGCCAACGTCCTGACTTTC.

This chain connects TRBV7-6 to TRBJ2-2, with a possible D match to TRBD2 (6 bases). V was shortened by 1 base and J by 0 bases, with 12 bases between the two germline ends. From germline, CDR1 is SGHVS and CDR2 FNYEAQ. The length of the CDR3 is 17 residues. DNA for the CDR3: TGTGCCAGCAGCTTAGTGACTAGAGAGGCGAACACCGGGGAGCTGTTTTTT. This encodes CASSLVTREANTGELFF.

This clone was detected only once. The chain uses TRBV6-1 and TRBJ2-1; TRBD2 is a possible D gene (5 bases). CDR3 length: 15 residues. Germline CDR1 reads MNHNS; CDR2 reads SASEGT. The V and J ends lost 3 bases and 0 bases respectively, with 9 bases between them. Here the CDR3 reads CASSELGSSYNEQFF. Written as DNA, the CDR3 is TGTGCCAGCAGTGAGTTAGGGAGCTCCTACAATGAGCAGTTCTTC.